The rows below give T cell receptor beta chains drawn from one sample of a study of blood T cell repertoires in COVID-19. Using immunoSEQ multiplex PCR, the repertoire was profiled, and TCRdb retains in-frame clones only, with some absent. This table holds some 80,000 clones, roughly 87% found once. The sample taken for sequencing was peripheral blood. Receptors were obtained from a woman between 50 and 59 years old with active or convalescent COVID-19. The CDR3 runs from the conserved cysteine through the conserved F or W. Each record gives: clone size, D gene, CDR3 length, J gene, V gene, CDR3 DNA, CDR3 protein. The D gene is left open where the match is weak. Size is omitted from some rows. Given values are once, few, many or a class for expanded clones.

>-|-|17|TRBJ1-2|TRBV2
TGTGCCAGCAGTGAAAGCCCAGCCTTCGGGGGATTGAGGGGCTACACCTTC
CASSESPAFGGLRGYTF
>-|-|13|TRBJ1-5|TRBV6-2/TRBV6-3
TGTGCCAGCAGCCCATTACTTAATCAGCCCCAGCATTTT
CASSPLLNQPQHF
>-|TRBD1|17|TRBJ1-6|TRBV5-1
TGCGCCAGCAGCCACGGACAGGGGGCCTCGAACAACTCACCCCTCCACTTT
CASSHGQGASNNSPLHF
>-|-|13|TRBJ1-2|TRBV19
TGTGCCAGTAGTTCCCCCCAGGGCTATGGCTACACCTTC
CASSSPQGYGYTF
>-|-|13|TRBJ1-1|TRBV11-3
TGTGCCAGCAGCTTAGGAGCACAGGGTGAAGCTTTCTTT
CASSLGAQGEAFF
>-|-|16|TRBJ2-3|TRBV14
TGTGCCAGCAGCCAAGTCGGGACATGGGGCACAGATACGCAGTATTTT
CASSQVGTWGTDTQYF
>-|TRBD1|14|TRBJ2-7|TRBV9
TGTGCCAGCAGCGGGGGGACAGGTCCGAACGAGCAGTACTTC
CASSGGTGPNEQYF
>few|-|14|TRBJ1-2|TRBV15
TGTGCCACCCGGGGAGGCGGGGGAAGCTATGGCTACACCTTC
CATRGGGGSYGYTF
>-|-|14|TRBJ1-1|TRBV19
TGTGCCAGTAGTATGGGTTGGAGAGATACTGAAGCTTTCTTT
CASSMGWRDTEAFF
>-|-|13|TRBJ1-4|TRBV10-3
TGTGCCACGAACGGGGGATATAATGAAAAACTGTTTTTT
CATNGGYNEKLFF
>once|-|13|TRBJ1-2|TRBV10-3
TGTGCCATCAGTGAGACAGTTAACTATGGCTACACCTTC
CAISETVNYGYTF
>-|TRBD1|19|TRBJ1-1|TRBV10-3
TGTGCCATCAGTGAGTCGTCAGGGGACAGGGCGCCCATGAACACTGAAGCTTTCTTT
CAISESSGDRAPMNTEAFF
>-|-|14|TRBJ2-2|TRBV19
TGTGCCAGTAGTCGGTTGATGGACACCGGGGAGCTGTTTTTT
CASSRLMDTGELFF
>-|-|15|TRBJ2-2|TRBV10-3
TGTGCCATCAGTGACAGGGGGGCGGACACCGGGGAGCTGTTTTTT
CAISDRGADTGELFF
>-|-|13|TRBJ1-2|TRBV30
TGTGCCTGGAGTGGGGGAGGCCTCTATGGCTACACCTTC
CAWSGGGLYGYTF
>once|TRBD1|15|TRBJ1-1|TRBV19
TGTGCCAGTAGTATTTCCGGGACAGGGGTATATGAAGCTTTCTTT
CASSISGTGVYEAFF
>-|TRBD1|13|TRBJ2-5|TRBV25-1
TGTGCCAGCAGTGGAGAGGGCCGGGACAGGGTGAACTTC
CASSGEGRDRVNF
>-|TRBD1|14|TRBJ2-5|TRBV13
TGTGCCAGCAGCCCACAGGGGGCGGCGGAGACCCAGTACTTC
CASSPQGAAETQYF
>-|-|13|TRBJ1-6|TRBV6-2/TRBV6-3
TGTGCCAGCAGCTTTAACGAGGGTGCAGCCCTCCACTTT
CASSFNEGAALHF
>once|TRBD1|15|TRBJ2-1|TRBV19
TGTGCCAGTAGTCGTTGGGCAGGGGGTCCCAATGAGCAGTTCTTC
CASSRWAGGPNEQFF
>-|-|15|TRBJ1-1|TRBV18
TGTGCCAGCTCACCCGTAGTATCCGGGAGCACTGAAGCTTTCTTT
CASSPVVSGSTEAFF
>once|TRBD1|14|TRBJ1-5|TRBV19
TGTGCCAGTAGTCAGGGGGGAAGCAATCAGCCCCAGCATTTT
CASSQGGSNQPQHF
>-|-|13|TRBJ2-7|TRBV5-3
TGTGCCACTAAGCGGCAGGACCCCTACGAGCAGTACTTC
CATKRQDPYEQYF
>-|-|13|TRBJ2-5|TRBV30
TGTGCCTGGAGAGACAGTCTAGAGGAGACCCAGTACTTC
CAWRDSLEETQYF
>-|TRBD1|15|TRBJ2-2|TRBV5-8
TGTGCCAGCAGCTCCGGACAGGGAGGCACCGGGGAGCTGTTTTTT
CASSSGQGGTGELFF
>-|TRBD2|21|TRBJ2-2|TRBV3-1/TRBV3-2
TGTGCCAGCAGCCTCGGGACTAGCGGGGGCGTGCAAGCTCCGAACACCGGGGAGCTGTTTTTT
CASSLGTSGGVQAPNTGELFF
>-|-|14|TRBJ1-6|TRBV27
TGTGCCAGCAGTTCGGGACTCGGAATTTCACCCCTCCACTTT
CASSSGLGISPLHF
>-|TRBD1|16|TRBJ1-4|TRBV9
TGTGCCAGCACTCCTGCTCCGGGACAGGGGAATGAAAAACTGTTTTTT
CASTPAPGQGNEKLFF
>-|-|14|TRBJ2-2|TRBV15
TGTGCCACCAGCAGGGCAGGGAACACCGGGGAGCTGTTTTTT
CATSRAGNTGELFF
>-|-|14|TRBJ2-3|TRBV9
TGTGCCAGCAGCGCCCTATCGGGTTCCTATACGCAGTATTTT
CASSALSGSYTQYF
>-|-|13|TRBJ1-1|TRBV19
TGTGCCAGTAGCCCTGGGGGACATTTCGAAGCTTTCTTT
CASSPGGHFEAFF
>-|TRBD2|18|TRBJ2-3|TRBV7-9
TGTGCCAGCAGCTCGAAACTCGGACTAGCGGGGGTTCCAGATACGCAGTATTTT
CASSSKLGLAGVPDTQYF
>-|-|12|TRBJ2-7|TRBV12-3/TRBV12-4
TGTGCCAGCACCTTGGGGGGCTACGAGCAGTACTTC
CASTLGGYEQYF
>-|-|12|TRBJ2-4|TRBV6-2/TRBV6-3
TGTGCCAGCAGTTACTCCCTGAACATTCAGTACTTC
CASSYSLNIQYF
>-|-|12|TRBJ1-2|TRBV15
TGTGCCACCAGCAGAGCAGGCGTTAGTTGGACCTTC
CATSRAGVSWTF
>-|-|16|TRBJ1-6|TRBV27
TGTGCCAGCAGTCCTCTCTCGAGTCAGGGCCCCTCACCCCTCCACTTT
CASSPLSSQGPSPLHF
>few|TRBD1|14|TRBJ2-7|TRBV2
TGTGCCAGCAGGAAGGGGACAGGGTCCAACGAGCAGTACTTC
CASRKGTGSNEQYF
>-|TRBD1|14|TRBJ2-7|TRBV6-5
TGTGCCAGCAGGGGGACAGGGATAGTTGCCGAGCAGTACTTC
CASRGTGIVAEQYF
>-|-|14|TRBJ2-7|TRBV5-6
TGTGCCAGCAGCTTGGAGAACATTCGTGCCGAGCAGTACTTC
CASSLENIRAEQYF
>-|TRBD1|17|TRBJ2-1|TRBV9
TGTGCCAGCAGCGTAGCAAGGGGGCCGAGCTCCTACAATGAGCAGTTCTTC
CASSVARGPSSYNEQFF
>-|TRBD1|14|TRBJ1-2|TRBV4-3
TGCGCCAGCAGCCAAGATGGGACAGGGTCTGGCTACACCTTC
CASSQDGTGSGYTF
>-|TRBD1|15|TRBJ1-2|TRBV6-5
TGTGCCAGCAGTCCCGGGACAGGGGGCAGCTATGGCTACACCTTC
CASSPGTGGSYGYTF
>-|-|15|TRBJ2-7|TRBV11-2
TGTGCCAGCAGCTTAGCAGGCAGGGGCGCCTACGAGCAGTACTTC
CASSLAGRGAYEQYF
>-|TRBD1|13|TRBJ2-1|TRBV7-3
TGTGCCAGCAGCCGGTTAGGGGGCGGTGAGCAGTTCTTC
CASSRLGGGEQFF
>once|TRBD1|15|TRBJ1-1|TRBV27
TGTGCCAGCAGTCCCCGGACAGGGCGAGGGTCTGAAGCTTTCTTT
CASSPRTGRGSEAFF
>-|TRBD1|13|TRBJ1-2|TRBV5-1
TGCGCCAGCAGACCAGACAGGGAAGATGGCTACACCTTC
CASRPDREDGYTF
>-|TRBD1|17|TRBJ2-2|TRBV24-1
TGTGCCACCAGTGATTTTGGGGGGCAGGGGGCCACCGGGGAGCTGTTTTTT
CATSDFGGQGATGELFF
>-|TRBD1|16|TRBJ1-2|TRBV4-3
TGCGCCAGCAGCCAGCCGGGACAGGGGGCGTTTGCGGGCTACACCTTC
CASSQPGQGAFAGYTF
>-|-|16|TRBJ2-4|TRBV6-6
TGTGCCAGCAGTCACACGACTGCGCTAGCCAAAAACATTCAGTACTTC
CASSHTTALAKNIQYF
>-|-|13|TRBJ1-2|TRBV3-1/TRBV3-2
TGTGCCAGCAGCCAATTCTCCGGGGGTGGCTACACCTTC
CASSQFSGGGYTF
>-|TRBD1|17|TRBJ2-5|TRBV6-2/TRBV6-3
TGTGCCAGCAGCCTACGACCGGGACAGAGGGACCAAGAGACCCAGTACTTC
CASSLRPGQRDQETQYF
>-|-|16|TRBJ1-1|TRBV5-1
TGCGCCAGCAGCTTGGACGGGGTCAGACTGAACACTGAAGCTTTCTTT
CASSLDGVRLNTEAFF
>-|TRBD1|14|TRBJ1-1|TRBV6-5
TGTGCCAGCGCATCTGGCCAGGGGGGCACTGAAGCTTTCTTT
CASASGQGGTEAFF
>-|-|15|TRBJ1-1|TRBV7-2
TGTGCCAGCAGCTTAGCCCAATTGAGGAACACTGAAGCTTTCTTT
CASSLAQLRNTEAFF
>-|-|14|TRBJ1-5|TRBV7-9
TGTGCCAGCAGCTTTGACAACAGCAATCAGCCCCAGCATTTT
CASSFDNSNQPQHF
>-|TRBD1|12|TRBJ1-2|TRBV30
TGTGCCTGGAAAGGACAGGACTATGGCTACACCTTC
CAWKGQDYGYTF
>once|-|11|TRBJ2-5|TRBV29-1
TGCAGCGTTATAGGGGTAGAGACCCAGTACTTC
CSVIGVETQYF
>-|TRBD2|16|TRBJ2-1|TRBV6-5
TGTGCCAGCAGTTATACCCCTAGCGGGGGGGCCCATGAGCAGTTCTTC
CASSYTPSGGAHEQFF